This T cell receptor (beta chain) is from a study of vaccination and CD4 T cells after COVID-19. Treatment meaning: approximately 9-day PBMC culture with coronavirus spike peptide pools or control peptides (ViraFEST assay). Unmatched junction bases numbered 5, after V lost 3 bases and J lost 7 bases. This CDR3 comprises 15 residues. The germline CDR1 and CDR2 sequences are MNHEY and SMNVEV (reference sequence). Remarks on this clonotype: No antigen is known for it.

With the Oncomine TCR Beta short-read assay, DNA from cultured CD4+ T cells was sequenced. TCRdb re-called the PCR reads through MiXCR, storing one row per CDR3 protein. The sample carries about 7,100 distinct CDR3 sequences, around 70% recorded once. What was sequenced was CD4+ T cells from blood, cultured in vitro. The chain links TRBV27 to TRBJ1-6; TRBD1 aligns across 8 bases. The sequence was obtained from a human donor who had recovered from COVID-19. CDR3 region: CASSFFDRGNSPLHF. In DNA, the CDR3 is TGTGCCAGCAGTTTTTTTGACAGGGGAAATTCACCCCTCCACTTT.